The source of this T cell receptor (beta chain) is a study of T cell clonotyping in hematopoietic cell transplantation (dated by TCRdb to about 2021). A note on the overall study: A total of 110 to 150 blood samples were gathered in the study from under 40 consecutive transplant recipients along with their related donors. Patient recruitment ran from late 2015 to early 2017, and follow-up continued until September 2020 or death. Results and caveats for the whole study, not just this receptor: Only a small fraction of recipient repertoires overlapped donor repertoires, with over 95% appearing de novo at the given depth. The sample size was limited, and because cells were not sorted, the contributions of CD4 and CD8 repertoires could not be separated. After transplant, TCR diversity in recipients dropped, and pathologically expanded clonotypes climbed progressively between day 30 and day 180. Inverse Simpson Index values from donors and from recipients before transplant predicted broader TCR repertoire diversity after transplant.

The immunoSEQ assay, a bias-controlled multiplex PCR using V- and J-specific primers, was used to amplify TCR beta CDR3 regions from genomic DNA. A proprietary barcode and Illumina adapter sequences were added to the CDR3 amplicons in a second PCR step. An Illumina MiSeq instrument was used for sequencing of the CDR3 libraries. Concerning the study's data processing: Export and quality control were done with immunoSEQ Analyzer 3.0, while downstream analyses used R Bioconductor and Immunarch. Only productive rearrangements in the normalized downsampled data set were used to calculate repertoire metrics. Pathologically expanded clonotypes were defined as those larger than 5 templates in the normalized cohort. The Inverse Simpson Index was used to measure repertoire diversity. To capture all clonotypes, the CMV-specificity analyses were run on the non-normalized data set. As stored in TCRdb, this immuneACCESS dataset retains in-frame rearrangements with V and J assigned. A fraction of the clones does not appear; measured against another copy, unresolved V genes explain less than half of the discrepancy, and the remainder lacks a known reason. V and J calls and clone size are as listed in that table; D and trimming were resolved from the DNA. Across this sample there are 10,000 to 11,000 clones, with 89% seen only once. The ten top clones hold 38% of the sample.

On this clone itself: What antigen it recognizes has not been identified. No base quality information exists; no much larger clone differs at one position.

Taken with the paper, the label for time point translates to: 180 days after allo-HCT. Blood from recipients was drawn about 28 days before transplant and again at days 30, 100 and 180 after transplant. Using Nuclei Lysis Solution, genomic DNA was extracted from unfractionated peripheral blood mononuclear cells that were either fresh or cryopreserved. V sheds 2 bases and J sheds 4 bases, leaving 12 bases between their ends. Including the terminal cysteine and phenylalanine, the CDR3 comprises 15 residues. The only DNA kept is the CDR3, 45 bases in frame from the first base. The CDR1 and CDR2 encoded by the germline V gene are MNHNS and SASEGT.

The input for sequencing was PBMCs, taken 180 days after allogeneic stem cell transplant. This receptor chain uses TRBV6-1 and TRBJ2-4, with a weak D call of TRBD1 (5 bases match). This TCR was recovered from a male patient aged 55 to 69 who had an allogeneic stem cell transplant from an unrelated donor, so the T cells may come from the graft donor. Some clones in this sample may be carry-over from other donors' samples. The sequenced DNA: TGTGCCAGCAGTGAATTCGAGGCAGGGAAAAACATTCAGTACTTC. The translation is CASSEFEAGKNIQYF.